This TCR beta chain stems from a study of cytomegalovirus exposure and HLA in healthy donors. Overall study results and limits: Cytomegalovirus-associated TCR beta chains were listed, numbering 164.

It was with 60 Vbeta and 13 Jbeta primers that the PCR ran. Sequencing was performed with immunoSEQ multiplex PCR; in TCRdb, only in-frame clones are kept and a portion is missing. The sample consists of 150,000 to 200,000 clones, around 85% of them appearing once. When sampled, the donors appeared nominally healthy, though they likely had unrecorded immune exposures. CDR1 and CDR2 from the germline V gene are MNHEY and SMNVEV (reference sequence). Trimming at V came to 5 bases and at J to 5 bases, leaving 18 bases not matched to a gene. The CDR3 has 18 residues. About this clone itself: Its antigen is not identified.

The gene calls are TRBV27 and TRBJ1-2; 9 positions agree with TRBD1. Sequences were obtained from PBMCs. This TCR derives from a woman aged 50 to 60 in good health and CMV-seronegative. The DNA of the CDR3 is TGTGCCAGCAGTATATTTTCCCCCGGGACAGGGTCCAATTATGGCTACACCTTC. It is translated as CASSIFSPGTGSNYGYTF.